These 28 T cell receptor beta chains were sequenced from one sample in a study of regulatory T cells in long-lasting Graves disease. As for time point: newly diagnosed GD, antithyroid drugs for less than 3 months. RNA from PBMCs was the source of the TCR library. Building the TCR beta libraries relied on iRepertoire HTBI primers, and CDR3 regions underwent Arm-PCR. One entry per CDR3 protein, called by TCRdb with MiXCR from the multiplex PCR reads. The table has 450,000 to 600,000 distinct CDR3 sequences, around 15% seen once. This same sample was also taken into another study, of T cells in Graves' hyperthyroidism and ophthalmopathy.

The sample was peripheral blood mononuclear cells (PBMCs), taken at new diagnosis, from a patient treated with antithyroid drugs. These receptors were collected from a man aged 35-49 years with Graves disease.

This clonotype was counted a few times. This chain links TRBV10-1 with TRBJ2-2, with 7 bases lining up with TRBD1. This CDR3 is 14 amino acids long. Germline V gene data show CDR1 as WNHNN and CDR2 as SYGVQD (reference sequence). The ends lost 4 bases at V and 6 bases at J; junction bases unmatched: 5. The CDR3 region is CASSGDSIAGELFF. In DNA, the CDR3 is TGCGCCAGCAGTGGGGACAGTATAGCCGGGGAGCTGTTTTTT.

This clonotype was seen a handful of times. This sequence joins TRBV6-1 and TRBJ2-1; no definite D call. Germline V gives CDR1 MNHNS, CDR2 SASEGT. V dropped 8 bases and J dropped 4 bases, with 6 bases sitting between them. CDR3 length equals 11 residues. The CDR3 DNA follows: TGTGCCAGCCACAATTACAATGAGCAGTTCTTC. It translates to CASHNYNEQFF.

In its sample, this clonotype was seen many times. The CDR3 DNA is TGTGCCAGCAGCGTCCGCGACAGGGTCGGCGGGGAGCTGTTTTTT. Its protein product is CASSVRDRVGGELFF. The J gene is TRBJ2-2, the V gene TRBV7-9, with 7 bases that match TRBD1. V lost 5 bases to trimming and J lost 7 bases; unmatched junction nucleotides: 10. Germline loops: CDR1 SEHNR, CDR2 FQNEAQ (reference sequence). This CDR3 region has 15 residues.

With regard to this clonotype: A read error may be the cause here, since a much bigger clone is one base away. V is TRBV18 and J is TRBJ2-1; 9 nucleotides agree with TRBD2. The CDR3 totals 15 residues. V trimming: 8 bases; J trimming: 6 bases; junction bases outside the gene matches: 11. From germline, CDR1 is KGHSH and CDR2 LQKENI. CDR3 in DNA: TGTGCCAGCGCACTACAGCGGGAGGCCCTCAATGAGCAGTTCTTC. Residues: CASALQREALNEQFF.

This chain uses TRBV15 with TRBJ1-1; D unclear. The CDR3 sequence is 13 residues long. The V gene's germline CDR1 is LNHNV and CDR2 YYDKDF (reference sequence). The germline V and J ends were trimmed by 1 base and 1 base, with 4 bases remaining between them. CDR3 protein: CATSRVRNTEAFF. The CDR3 DNA reads TGTGCCACCAGCAGAGTGAGGAACACTGAAGCTTTCTTT.

Note on this clonotype: This may be a read error, as it is one base from a much larger clone. This chain uses TRBV7-8 with TRBJ2-5, with a weak D call TRBD1 (5 bases). Germline V gene lookup returns CDR1 SGHVS and CDR2 FQNEAQ. This CDR3 has 16 residues. The ends were cut back, 1 base at V and 1 base at J, with 13 bases in the middle. CDR3 coding DNA: TGTGCCAGCAGCTTAGTCAGCAGGGTGTGCCAAGAGACCCAGTACTTC. Translating it yields CASSLVSRVCQETQYF.

This clonotype was seen many times. The rearrangement uses TRBV11-2 and TRBJ1-1; TRBD1 agrees at 7 bases. CDR3 length: 13 amino acids. J was trimmed by 11 bases and V by 1 base; bases with no gene match: 7. CDR1 SGHAT and CDR2 FQNNGV come from the germline V gene. CDR3 nucleotides: TGTGCCAGCAGCTTAGTTACAGGGGTAAAGGCTTTCTTT. Amino acids: CASSLVTGVKAFF.

As regards this clonotype: This may arise from a read error, as a much more abundant clone is one base away. The V gene is TRBV6-1, the J gene TRBJ2-1, with D perhaps TRBD1 (6 bases). The CDR3 loop spans 15 amino acids. The germline V gene encodes CDR1 MNHNS and CDR2 SASEGT. The CDR3 reads CASSEGRGVNHDQFF. The CDR3 DNA is TGTGCCAGCAGTGAGGGCAGGGGTGTTAACCATGATCAGTTCTTC.

V is TRBV18 and J is TRBJ2-7; TRBD2 matches 7 bases. The length of the CDR3 is 15 residues. V lost 5 bases, J lost 0 bases, and 7 bases stayed unmatched. Per the germline V gene, CDR1 is KGHSH and CDR2 is LQKENI. In nucleotides, the CDR3 is TGTGCCAGCTCAGCTTTCGGGGGGAGCTCCTACGAGCAGTACTTC. Protein sequence: CASSAFGGSSYEQYF.

This clonotype was observed many times. This rearrangement joins TRBV3-1 to TRBJ1-5, with no clear D. V gave up 3 bases and J gave up 3 bases, with 3 bases separating them. The CDR3 runs to 12 residues. Looked up from germline, CDR1 is LGHDT and CDR2 is YNNKEL (reference sequence). The CDR3 DNA reads TGTGCCAGCAGCCAGGACAATCAGCCCCAGCATTTT. Amino acid sequence: CASSQDNQPQHF.

The gene calls are TRBV27 and TRBJ2-2; 12 bases agree with TRBD1. CDR3 length: 15 amino acids. Germline V gives CDR1 MNHEY, CDR2 SMNVEV (reference sequence). The junction had 2 bases not matched to a gene; V was cut back by 3 bases and J by 6 bases. Written as DNA, the CDR3 is TGTGCCAGCAGTTTTGGGACAGGGGGCGCCGGGGAGCTGTTTTTT. It is translated as CASSFGTGGAGELFF.

This clonotype appeared many times. CDR3: CASSEGQVSYGYTF. The CDR3 DNA reads as TGTGCCAGCAGTGAGGGACAGGTCTCCTATGGCTACACCTTC. The V call is TRBV2, the J call TRBJ1-2; 8 positions match TRBD1. Germline CDR1 and CDR2: SNHLY and FYNNEI. The J segment lost 4 bases and the V segment lost 3 bases, leaving 4 bases of the junction unmatched. CDR3 length equals 14 residues.

The V and J genes are TRBV30 and TRBJ1-5, with TRBD1 as a possible D gene (5 bases). Per the germline V gene, CDR1 is GTSNPN and CDR2 is SVGIG (reference sequence). V was shortened by 0 bases and J by 2 bases, with 14 bases between the two germline ends. This CDR3 has 16 residues. The CDR3 DNA reads TGTGCCTGGAGTGTTAAGGGGCGCGGCGGCAATCAGCCCCAGCATTTT. Translated, it gives CAWSVKGRGGNQPQHF.

The CDR3 bases are TGCGCCAGCAGCTTGGAAGGGTACACCGGGGAGCTGTTTTTT. This translates into CASSLEGYTGELFF. This chain connects TRBV5-1 to TRBJ2-2; no clear D. Between the trimmed V and J ends, which lost 0 bases and 3 bases, there was a span of 6 bases. Germline CDR1 is SGHRS and CDR2 is YFSETQ. The CDR3 is 14 amino acids. The variable domain in full, completed from reference TRBV5-1 and TRBJ2-2, reads KAGVTQTPRYLIKTRGQQVTLSCSPISGHRSVSWYQQTPGQGLQFLFEYFSETQRNKGNFPGRFSGRQFSNSRSEMNVSTLELGDSALYLCASSLEGYTGELFFGEGSRLTVL.

This clonotype was counted only a few times. The chain is built from TRBV14 and TRBJ2-7; tentatively, D is TRBD2 (5 bases). V lost 5 bases, J lost 2 bases, and 16 bases lay in between. Germline V lookup: CDR1 SGHDN, CDR2 FVKESK. The CDR3 runs 15 residues. The DNA of the CDR3 is TGTGCCAGCAGCGGGAGAAGAGGAATAGCCTACGAGCAGTACTTC. It translates to CASSGRRGIAYEQYF.

This chain's CDR3 is CSANGLAGVPGELFF. DNA for the CDR3: TGCAGCGCGAACGGACTAGCGGGAGTACCCGGGGAGCTGTTTTTT. V gene TRBV29-1 combines with J gene TRBJ2-2; TRBD2 matches at 13 bases. The germline V gene encodes CDR1 SQVTM and CDR2 ANQGSEA. This CDR3 has 15 residues. Losses at the gene ends were 7 bases for V and 6 bases for J; bases not matched to a gene: 8.

This clonotype was detected a few times. J is TRBJ2-7 and V is TRBV18, with a possible D match to TRBD2 (6 bases). The V gene's germline CDR1 is KGHSH and CDR2 LQKENI. Trimming took 4 bases from V and 2 from J, leaving 12 bases between them. The CDR3 runs to 14 residues. CDR3 in amino acids: CASSRGESTYEQYF. The CDR3 bases are TGTGCCAGCTCACGGGGGGAGAGCACCTACGAGCAGTACTTC.

The chain uses TRBV18 and TRBJ2-1, with 10 bases identical to TRBD2. V lost 2 bases to trimming and J lost 8 bases; unmatched junction nucleotides: 6. Germline lookup yields CDR1 KGHSH and CDR2 LQKENI. The CDR3 covers 15 residues. The CDR3 coding sequence is TGTGCCAGCTCACCATCCAGCGGGAGGGCCCATGAGCAGTTCTTC. It yields the protein CASSPSSGRAHEQFF.

The V call is TRBV30, the J call TRBJ2-3, with 11 bases that match TRBD1. The CDR3 is 16 residues long. Germline V gives CDR1 GTSNPN, CDR2 SVGIG (reference sequence). V was pared by 3 bases and J by 6 bases, with 11 bases of the junction left unmatched. CDR3 residues: CAWRRAGTGGADTQYF. In nucleotides, the CDR3 is TGTGCCTGGAGAAGAGCCGGGACAGGGGGAGCCGATACGCAGTATTTT. The full variable domain, with the rest looked up from reference TRBV30 and TRBJ2-3, is SQTIHQWPATLVQPVGSPLSLECTVEGTSNPNLYWYRQAAGRGLQLLFYSVGIGQISSEVPQNLSASRPQDRQFILSSKKLLLSDSGFYLCAWRRAGTGGADTQYFGPGTRLTVL.

Concerning this clonotype: A much larger clone differs by one base, so this may be a read error. The CDR3 DNA is TGTGCCAGCAGACAGGGGACAGGCACAGATATGCAGTATTTT. Its translation: CASRQGTGTDMQYF. This rearrangement joins TRBV7-8 to TRBJ2-3; TRBD1 aligns across 8 bases. Germline CDR1 SGHVS, CDR2 FQNEAQ. This CDR3 region has 14 residues.

This chain's CDR3 is CASNPRTSYEQYF. CDR3 in DNA: TGTGCCAGTAATCCCCGGACATCTTACGAGCAGTACTTC. The chain employs TRBV19 and TRBJ2-7; possibly TRBD1 for D (5 bases). Germline loops: CDR1 LNHDA, CDR2 SQIVND (reference sequence). The germline V and J ends were trimmed by 7 bases and 4 bases, with 14 bases remaining between them. The CDR3 consists of 13 residues.

Comments on this clonotype: A junction boundary mismatches the germline segment, possibly from a read error. The V and J genes are TRBV7-3 and TRBJ2-2; 7 bases are a match to TRBD1. Germline values: CDR1 SGHTA, CDR2 FQGTGA. The CDR3 sequence is 14 residues long. In DNA form, the CDR3 reads TGTGCCAGCAGCGACAGGGACGGCACCGGGGAGCCGTTTTTT. It is translated as CASSDRDGTGEPFF. Full variable domain (missing parts from reference TRBV7-3 and TRBJ2-2): GAGVSQTPSNKVTEKGKYVELRCDPISGHTALYWYRQSLGQGPEFLIYFQGTGAADDSGLPNDRFFAVRPEGSVSTLKIQRTERGDSAVYLCASSDRDGTGEPFFGEGSRLTVL.

To note about this clonotype: A much larger clone differs from this one at a single base, so this may be a read error. The CDR3 sequence: CASREGTGRYNEQFF. Here the CDR3 DNA reads TGTGCCAGCAGGGAAGGGACAGGCCGCTACAATGAGCAGTTCTTC. The chain combines TRBV12-3 or TRBV12-4 with TRBJ2-1; TRBD1 matches 8 bases. The CDR3 consists of 15 residues. With V trimmed by 6 bases and J by 3 bases, 7 bases remained unmatched.

The chain recombines TRBV20-1 with TRBJ2-1, with D tentatively TRBD2 (6 bases). The germline V gene has CDR1 DFQATT and CDR2 SNEGSKA (reference sequence). The ends were cut back, 1 base at V and 0 bases at J, with 13 bases in the middle. CDR3 length: 16 amino acids. The CDR3 coding sequence is TGCAGTGCTAGAGTAGCACGCGGGAACTCCTACAATGAGCAGTTCTTC. Its translation: CSARVARGNSYNEQFF.

V and J are TRBV28 and TRBJ2-5; tentative D call: TRBD1 (5 bases). The CDR3 extends over 14 amino acids. V was shortened by 1 base and J by 7 bases, with 13 bases between the two germline ends. From germline, CDR1 is MDHEN and CDR2 SYDVKM. The CDR3 bases are TGTGCCAGCAGTTTATATCTACAGGCCGGGACCCAGTACTTC. It codes for CASSLYLQAGTQYF.

At least ten counts were recorded for this clonotype. The chain links TRBV7-9 to TRBJ2-5, with TRBD2 identical over 8 bases. Germline CDR1 and CDR2: SEHNR and FQNEAQ (reference sequence). The CDR3 spans 14 residues. The ends lost 5 bases at V and 5 bases at J; junction bases unmatched: 7. The CDR3 loop is CASSDSGSLETQYF. CDR3 in DNA: TGTGCCAGCAGCGACAGCGGGAGTCTGGAGACCCAGTACTTC.

This clonotype was recorded many times. The rearrangement uses TRBV2 and TRBJ2-7, with TRBD2 matching over 10 bases. The CDR3 covers 15 residues. Germline lookup yields CDR1 SNHLY and CDR2 FYNNEI. Trimming took 4 bases from V and 7 from J; bases not matched to a gene: 10. CDR3 residues: CASSVFSSGSGEQYF. DNA for the CDR3: TGTGCCAGCAGTGTGTTTTCTAGCGGGAGTGGAGAGCAGTACTTC.

The chain carries TRBV5-1 and TRBJ2-1; D possibly uses TRBD1 or TRBD2 (5 bases each). CDR3 length: 13 residues. Trimming left V 3 bases short and J 9 bases short, with 13 bases between. Germline loops: CDR1 SGHRS, CDR2 YFSETQ. CDR3 residues: CASSWGSRSEQFF. In nucleotides, the CDR3 is TGCGCCAGCAGCTGGGGGTCCCGTAGTGAGCAGTTCTTC.